Sequencing of this T cell receptor (beta chain) was carried out in a study of CD4 T cells in relation to SARS-CoV-2 and coronaviruses. TCRdb's copy holds only in-frame clones and misses some; the assay was immunoSEQ multiplex PCR. The table lists 9,500 to 11,000 clones, roughly 81% of them singletons. Trimming removed 3 bases from V and 5 bases from J; junction bases left unmatched: 8. CDR1 is KGHSH and CDR2 is LQKENI in the germline V gene. CDR3 length equals 15 residues. The unexposed donors gave CD4+ T cells in about 2011-2018, prior to COVID-19. The cells were cultured for around ten days before CD4+ T cells were isolated. Unexposed-donor CD4+ T cells were probed with SARS-CoV-2 S/N and four cold-coronavirus spikes, cells permitting. Note on this clone: What it binds is unknown.

The receptor was isolated from a human donor in good health. The sample was CD4+ T cells from PBMCs, cultured in vitro. This sequence joins TRBV18 and TRBJ2-5; TRBD1 matches at 8 bases. The CDR3 bases are TGTGCCAGCTCACCGAATCAACAGGGGGGCGAGACCCAGTACTTC. Its protein is CASSPNQQGGETQYF.